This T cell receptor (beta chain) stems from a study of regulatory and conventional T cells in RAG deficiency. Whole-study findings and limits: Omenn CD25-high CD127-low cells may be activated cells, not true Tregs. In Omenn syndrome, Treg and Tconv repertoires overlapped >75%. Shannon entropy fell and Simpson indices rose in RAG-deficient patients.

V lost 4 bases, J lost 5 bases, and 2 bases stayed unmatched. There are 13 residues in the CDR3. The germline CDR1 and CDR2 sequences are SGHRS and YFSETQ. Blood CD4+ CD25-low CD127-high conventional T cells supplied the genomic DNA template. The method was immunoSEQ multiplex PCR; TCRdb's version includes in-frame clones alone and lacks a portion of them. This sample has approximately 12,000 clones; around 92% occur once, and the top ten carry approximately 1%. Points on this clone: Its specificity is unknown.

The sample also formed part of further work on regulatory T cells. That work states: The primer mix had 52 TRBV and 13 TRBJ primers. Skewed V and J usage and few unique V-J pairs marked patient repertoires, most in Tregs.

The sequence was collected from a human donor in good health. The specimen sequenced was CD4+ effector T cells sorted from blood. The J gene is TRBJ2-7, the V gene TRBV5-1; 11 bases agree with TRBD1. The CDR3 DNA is TGCGCCAGCAGCGGGACAGGGGGGAACGAGCAGTACTTC. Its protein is CASSGTGGNEQYF.